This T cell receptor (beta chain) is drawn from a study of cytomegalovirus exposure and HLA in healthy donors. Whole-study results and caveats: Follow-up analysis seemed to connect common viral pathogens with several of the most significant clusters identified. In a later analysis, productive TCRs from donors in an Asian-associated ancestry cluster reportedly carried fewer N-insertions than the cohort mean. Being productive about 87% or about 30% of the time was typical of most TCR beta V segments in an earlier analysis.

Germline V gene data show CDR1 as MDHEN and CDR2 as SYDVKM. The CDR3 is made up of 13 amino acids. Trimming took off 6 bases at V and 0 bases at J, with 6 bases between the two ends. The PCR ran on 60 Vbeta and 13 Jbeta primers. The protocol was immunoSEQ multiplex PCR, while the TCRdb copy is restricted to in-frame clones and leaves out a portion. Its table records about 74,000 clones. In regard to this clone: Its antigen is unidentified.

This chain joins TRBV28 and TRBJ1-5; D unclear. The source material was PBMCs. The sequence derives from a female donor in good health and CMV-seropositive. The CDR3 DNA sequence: TGTGCCAGCAGCCCTTATAGCAATCAGCCCCAGCATTTT. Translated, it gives CASSPYSNQPQHF.